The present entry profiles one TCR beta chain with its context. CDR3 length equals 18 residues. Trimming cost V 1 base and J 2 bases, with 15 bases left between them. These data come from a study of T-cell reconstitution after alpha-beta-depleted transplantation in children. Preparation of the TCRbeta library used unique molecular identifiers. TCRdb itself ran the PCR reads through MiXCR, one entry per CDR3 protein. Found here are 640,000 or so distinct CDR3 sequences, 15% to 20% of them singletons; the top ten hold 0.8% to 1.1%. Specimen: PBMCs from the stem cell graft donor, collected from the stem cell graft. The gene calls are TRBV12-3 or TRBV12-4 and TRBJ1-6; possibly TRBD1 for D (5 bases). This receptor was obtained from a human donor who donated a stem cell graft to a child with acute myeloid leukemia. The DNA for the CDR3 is TGTGCCAGCAGTTTAGAATTCGCCGGGACCGCCTATAATTCACCCCTCCACTTT. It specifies CASSLEFAGTAYNSPLHF.